The sample holds many counts of the clone carrying this T cell receptor (beta chain). Antigen unknown. The CDR3 sequence is 15 residues long. J was trimmed by 5 bases and V by 0 bases; bases with no gene match: 6. CDR1 and CDR2 from the germline V gene are SGDLS and YYNGEE. The sample is drawn from a study of T cells in Graves' hyperthyroidism and ophthalmopathy. Orbital computed tomography, thyroid ultrasound, serum thyroxine and TRAb, and clinical symptoms together informed the diagnoses. Whole-study results and caveats: Patients with ophthalmopathy were separated from those with stable hyperthyroidism by a 13 V-J model.

TCR beta CDR3 regions were amplified from RNA transcripts. An initial round of RT-PCR targeting the TCR CDR3 relied on the HTBI primer set. TCRdb itself ran the multiplex PCR reads through MiXCR, one entry per CDR3 protein. Among over 650,000 distinct CDR3 sequences listed, about 45% were seen once. The sequenced sample consisted of peripheral blood or thyroid tissue (not recorded which). The clonotype comes from an adult man with Graves' disease, either hyperthyroidism or ophthalmopathy (not recorded which). V and J are TRBV9 and TRBJ2-5; 8 bases are a match to TRBD1. CDR3 in amino acids: CASSVAVDRVETQYF. Written as DNA, the CDR3 is TGTGCCAGCAGCGTAGCTGTGGACAGGGTCGAGACCCAGTACTTC.